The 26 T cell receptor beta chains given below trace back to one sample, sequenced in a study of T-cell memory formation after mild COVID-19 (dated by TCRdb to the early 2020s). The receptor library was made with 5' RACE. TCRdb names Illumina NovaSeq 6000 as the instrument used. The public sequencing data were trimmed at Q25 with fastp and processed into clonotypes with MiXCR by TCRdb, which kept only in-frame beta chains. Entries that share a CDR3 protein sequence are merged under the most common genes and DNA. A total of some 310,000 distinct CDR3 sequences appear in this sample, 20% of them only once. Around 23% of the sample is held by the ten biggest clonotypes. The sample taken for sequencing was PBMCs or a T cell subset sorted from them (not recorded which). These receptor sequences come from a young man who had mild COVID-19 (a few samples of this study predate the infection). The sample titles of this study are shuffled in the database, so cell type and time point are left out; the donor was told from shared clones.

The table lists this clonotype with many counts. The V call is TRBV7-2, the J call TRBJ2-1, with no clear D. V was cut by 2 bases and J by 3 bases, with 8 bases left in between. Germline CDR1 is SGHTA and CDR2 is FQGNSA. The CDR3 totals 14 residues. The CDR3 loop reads CASSLWTDYNEQFF. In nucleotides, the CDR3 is TGTGCCAGCAGCTTATGGACGGACTACAATGAGCAGTTCTTC.

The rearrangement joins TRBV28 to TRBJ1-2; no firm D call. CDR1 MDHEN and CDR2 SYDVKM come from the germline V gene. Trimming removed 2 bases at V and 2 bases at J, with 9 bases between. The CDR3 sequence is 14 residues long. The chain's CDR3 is CASSLPSENYGYTF. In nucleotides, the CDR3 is TGTGCCAGCAGTTTACCGTCAGAGAACTATGGCTACACCTTC.

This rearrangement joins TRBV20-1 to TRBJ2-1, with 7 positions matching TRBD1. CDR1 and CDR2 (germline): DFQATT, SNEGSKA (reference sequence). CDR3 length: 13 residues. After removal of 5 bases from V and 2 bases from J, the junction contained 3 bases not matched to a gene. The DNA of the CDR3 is TGCAGTGCTGGGCAGGGGGCCTACAATGAGCAGTTCTTC. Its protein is CSAGQGAYNEQFF.

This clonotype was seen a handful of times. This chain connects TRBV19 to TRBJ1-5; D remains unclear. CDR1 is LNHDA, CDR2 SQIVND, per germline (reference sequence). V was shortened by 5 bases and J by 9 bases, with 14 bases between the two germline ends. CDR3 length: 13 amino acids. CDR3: CASSPRMGRPQHF. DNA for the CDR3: TGTGCCAGTAGTCCCCGGATGGGAAGGCCCCAGCATTTT.

CDR3 residues: CASSLLATGANVLTF. The DNA of the CDR3 is TGTGCCAGCAGCTTATTGGCTACTGGGGCCAACGTCCTGACTTTC. The chain links TRBV7-9 to TRBJ2-6; no definite D call. V lost 2 bases and J 2 bases, leaving 7 bases between the germline ends. This CDR3 contains 15 residues. From germline, CDR1 is SEHNR and CDR2 FQNEAQ (reference sequence). The full variable domain, rest sourced from reference TRBV7-9 and TRBJ2-6, is DTGVSQNPRHKITKRGQNVTFRCDPISEHNRLYWYRQTLGQGPEFLTYFQNEAQLEKSRLLSDRFSAERPKGSFSTLEIQRTEQGDSAMYLCASSLLATGANVLTFGAGSRLTVL.

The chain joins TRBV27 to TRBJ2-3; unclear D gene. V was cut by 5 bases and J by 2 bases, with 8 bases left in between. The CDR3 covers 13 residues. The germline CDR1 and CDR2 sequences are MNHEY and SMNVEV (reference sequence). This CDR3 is CASSTPYTDTQYF. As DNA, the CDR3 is TGTGCCAGCAGTACTCCCTACACAGATACGCAGTATTTT.

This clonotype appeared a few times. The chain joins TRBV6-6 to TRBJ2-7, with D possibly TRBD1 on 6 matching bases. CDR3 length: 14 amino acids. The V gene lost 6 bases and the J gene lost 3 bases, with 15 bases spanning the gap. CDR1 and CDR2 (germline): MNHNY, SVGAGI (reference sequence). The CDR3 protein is CASSQPGQSYEQYV. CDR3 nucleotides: TGTGCCAGCAGCCAGCCCGGACAGAGCTACGAGCAGTACGTC.

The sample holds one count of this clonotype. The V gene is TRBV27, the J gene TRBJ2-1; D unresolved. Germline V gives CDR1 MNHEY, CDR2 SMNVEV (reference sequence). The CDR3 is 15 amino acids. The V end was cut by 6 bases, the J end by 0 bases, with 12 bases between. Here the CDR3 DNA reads TGTGCCAGCAGACCTACTCCCAGCTCCTACAATGAGCAGTTCTTC. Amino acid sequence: CASRPTPSSYNEQFF.

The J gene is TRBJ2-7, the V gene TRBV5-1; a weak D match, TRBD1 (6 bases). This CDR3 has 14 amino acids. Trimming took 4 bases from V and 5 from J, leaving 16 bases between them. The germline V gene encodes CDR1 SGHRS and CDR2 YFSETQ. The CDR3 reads CASSVTGTTNEQYF. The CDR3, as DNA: TGCGCCAGCAGCGTTACCGGGACAACCAACGAGCAGTACTTC. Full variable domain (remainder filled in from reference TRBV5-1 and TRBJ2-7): KAGVTQTPRYLIKTRGQQVTLSCSPISGHRSVSWYQQTPGQGLQFLFEYFSETQRNKGNFPGRFSGRQFSNSRSEMNVSTLELGDSALYLCASSVTGTTNEQYFGPGTRLTVT.

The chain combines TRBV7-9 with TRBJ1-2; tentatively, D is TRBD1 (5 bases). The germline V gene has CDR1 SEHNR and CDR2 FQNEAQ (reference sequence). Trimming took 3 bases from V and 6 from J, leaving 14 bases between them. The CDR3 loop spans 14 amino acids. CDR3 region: CASSLGTVADGYTF. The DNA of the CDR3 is TGTGCCAGCAGCTTGGGGACGGTGGCGGATGGCTACACCTTC.

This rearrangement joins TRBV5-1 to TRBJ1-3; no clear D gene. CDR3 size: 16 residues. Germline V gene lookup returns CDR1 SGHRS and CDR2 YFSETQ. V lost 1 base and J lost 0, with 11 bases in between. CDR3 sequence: CASSLSSSLSGNTIYF. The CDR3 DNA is TGCGCCAGCAGCTTGTCCTCCTCTCTCTCTGGAAACACCATATATTTT.

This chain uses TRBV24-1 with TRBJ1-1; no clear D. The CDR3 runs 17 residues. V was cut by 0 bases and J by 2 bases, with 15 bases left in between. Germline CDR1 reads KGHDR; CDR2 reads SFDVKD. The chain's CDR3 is CATSDLRGRSENTEAFF. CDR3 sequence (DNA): TGTGCCACCAGTGATTTGCGAGGCCGGTCGGAAAACACTGAAGCTTTCTTT.

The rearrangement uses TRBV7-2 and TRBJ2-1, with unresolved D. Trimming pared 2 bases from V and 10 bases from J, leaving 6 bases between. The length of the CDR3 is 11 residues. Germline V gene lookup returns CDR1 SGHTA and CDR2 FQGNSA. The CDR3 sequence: CASSLRYEQFF. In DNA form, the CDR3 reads TGTGCCAGCAGCTTAAGGTACGAGCAGTTCTTC.

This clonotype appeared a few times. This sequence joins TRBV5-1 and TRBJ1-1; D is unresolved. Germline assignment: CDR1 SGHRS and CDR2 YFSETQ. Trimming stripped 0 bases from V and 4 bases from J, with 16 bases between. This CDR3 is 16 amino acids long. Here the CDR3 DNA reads TGCGCCAGCAGCTTGGCCGCCATAGGAGAGGGCACTGAAGCTTTCTTT. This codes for CASSLAAIGEGTEAFF.

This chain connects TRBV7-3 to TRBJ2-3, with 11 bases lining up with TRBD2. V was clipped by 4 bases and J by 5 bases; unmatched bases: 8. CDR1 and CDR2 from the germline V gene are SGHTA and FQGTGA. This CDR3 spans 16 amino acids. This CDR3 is CASSSGSGGAGDTQYF. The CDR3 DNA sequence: TGTGCCAGCAGCTCCGGTAGCGGGGGGGCCGGAGATACGCAGTATTTT.

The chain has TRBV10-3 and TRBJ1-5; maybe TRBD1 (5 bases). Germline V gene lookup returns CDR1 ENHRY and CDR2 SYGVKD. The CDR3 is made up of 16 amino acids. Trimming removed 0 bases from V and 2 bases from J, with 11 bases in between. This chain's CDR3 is CAISESAVGGNQPQHF. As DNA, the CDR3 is TGTGCCATCAGTGAGTCGGCAGTGGGGGGCAATCAGCCCCAGCATTTT.

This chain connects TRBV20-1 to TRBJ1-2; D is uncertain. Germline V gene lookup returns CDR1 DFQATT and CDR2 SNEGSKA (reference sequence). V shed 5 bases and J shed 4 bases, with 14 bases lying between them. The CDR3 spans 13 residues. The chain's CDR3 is CSASIKSAYGYTF. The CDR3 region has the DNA TGCAGTGCTTCTATTAAATCTGCCTATGGCTACACCTTC.

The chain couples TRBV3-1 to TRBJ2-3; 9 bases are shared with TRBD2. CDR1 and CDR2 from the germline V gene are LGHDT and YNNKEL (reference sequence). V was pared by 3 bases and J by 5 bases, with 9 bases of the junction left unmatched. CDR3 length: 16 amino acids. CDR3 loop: CASSQQWTSAKDTQYF. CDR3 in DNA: TGTGCCAGCAGCCAGCAATGGACTAGCGCGAAAGATACGCAGTATTTT.

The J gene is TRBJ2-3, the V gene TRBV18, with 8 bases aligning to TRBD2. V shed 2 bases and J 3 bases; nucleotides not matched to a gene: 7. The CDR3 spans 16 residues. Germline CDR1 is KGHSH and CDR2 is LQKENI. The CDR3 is CASSPSSGVSTDTQYF. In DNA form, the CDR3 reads TGTGCCAGCTCACCAAGTAGCGGGGTCTCGACAGATACGCAGTATTTT.

The CDR3 spells CASSPPGTGGYGYTF. The DNA for the CDR3 is TGCGCCAGCAGTCCCCCCGGGACAGGGGGCTATGGCTACACCTTC. The chain recombines TRBV5-1 with TRBJ1-2; 11 positions agree with TRBD1. V lost 5 bases, J lost 4 bases, and 7 bases stayed unmatched. The CDR3 has 15 amino acids. Germline CDR1 SGHRS, CDR2 YFSETQ. Full variable domain (missing parts from reference TRBV5-1 and TRBJ1-2): KAGVTQTPRYLIKTRGQQVTLSCSPISGHRSVSWYQQTPGQGLQFLFEYFSETQRNKGNFPGRFSGRQFSNSRSEMNVSTLELGDSALYLCASSPPGTGGYGYTFGSGTRLTVV.

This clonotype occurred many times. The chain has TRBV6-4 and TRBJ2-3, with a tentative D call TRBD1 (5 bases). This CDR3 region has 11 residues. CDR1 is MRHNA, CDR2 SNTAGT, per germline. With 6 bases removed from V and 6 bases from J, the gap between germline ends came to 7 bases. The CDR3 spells CASRQADTQYF. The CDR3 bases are TGTGCCAGCAGACAGGCGGATACGCAGTATTTT.

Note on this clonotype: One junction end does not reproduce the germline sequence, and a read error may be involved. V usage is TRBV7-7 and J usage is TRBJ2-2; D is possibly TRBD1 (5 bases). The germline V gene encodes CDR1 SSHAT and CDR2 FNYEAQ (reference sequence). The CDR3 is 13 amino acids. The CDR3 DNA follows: TGTGCTAGCAGCCAGGGCAGCGCCGGGGAGCTGTTTTTT. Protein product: CASSQGSAGELFF.

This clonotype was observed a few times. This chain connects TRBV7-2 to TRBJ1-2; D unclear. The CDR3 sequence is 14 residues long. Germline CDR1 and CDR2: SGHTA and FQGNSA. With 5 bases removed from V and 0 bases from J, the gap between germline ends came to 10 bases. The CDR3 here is CASSRERANYGYTF. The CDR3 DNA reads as TGTGCCAGCAGCCGAGAGAGAGCTAACTATGGCTACACCTTC.

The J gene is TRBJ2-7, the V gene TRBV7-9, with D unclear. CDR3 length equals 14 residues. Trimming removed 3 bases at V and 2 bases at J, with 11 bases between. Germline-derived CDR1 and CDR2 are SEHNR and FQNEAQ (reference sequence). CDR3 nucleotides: TGTGCCAGCAGCTTTAATACGGATACCTACGAGCAGTACTTC. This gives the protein CASSFNTDTYEQYF.

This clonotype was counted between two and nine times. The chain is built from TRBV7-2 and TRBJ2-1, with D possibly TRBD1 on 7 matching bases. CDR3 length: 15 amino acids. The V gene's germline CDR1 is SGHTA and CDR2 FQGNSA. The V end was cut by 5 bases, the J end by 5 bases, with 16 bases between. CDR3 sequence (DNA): TGTGCCAGCAGCGAATTCAGGGGGACTCACAATGAGCAGTTCTTC. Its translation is CASSEFRGTHNEQFF.

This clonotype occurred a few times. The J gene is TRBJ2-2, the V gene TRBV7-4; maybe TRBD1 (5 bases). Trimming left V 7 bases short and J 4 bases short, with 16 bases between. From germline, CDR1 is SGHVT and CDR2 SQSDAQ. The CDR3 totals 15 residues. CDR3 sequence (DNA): TGTGCCAGCAACGTTCAGGGCTTGTCCACCGGGGAGCTGTTTTTT. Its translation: CASNVQGLSTGELFF.